This entry lists 5 T cell receptor beta chains sequenced from one sample in a study of CD8 T cells in Susac syndrome. Roughly 0.5 to 1 ug RNA was reverse transcribed with random hexamers. TCRdb reanalysed the immunoSEQ multiplex PCR reads using MiXCR and keeps one entry per CDR3 protein. The table shows around 69,000 distinct CDR3 sequences, with over 85% occurring only once. Input material: CD8+ T cells from PBMCs. The receptors come from a human donor with Susac syndrome.

The chain employs TRBV15 and TRBJ2-1, with a tentative D call TRBD1 (6 bases). CDR1 and CDR2 (germline): LNHNV, YYDKDF (reference sequence). V was cut by 5 bases and J by 2 bases, with 13 bases left in between. CDR3 length: 15 amino acids. CDR3 sequence: CATSPTGSTYNEQFF. CDR3 bases: TGTGCCACCAGCCCTACAGGGTCCACCTACAATGAGCAGTTCTTC.

This rearrangement joins TRBV20-1 to TRBJ2-1, with D hard to call. Germline-derived CDR1 and CDR2 are DFQATT and SNEGSKA (reference sequence). The CDR3 contains 14 residues. Trimming took off 3 bases at V and 5 bases at J, with 14 bases between the two ends. The CDR3 sequence is CSARDAHTNNEQFF. Written as DNA, the CDR3 is TGCAGTGCTAGGGACGCCCACACGAACAATGAGCAGTTCTTC.

The rearrangement uses TRBV12-3 or TRBV12-4 and TRBJ1-5; TRBD1 is a possible D gene (5 bases). The CDR3 totals 15 residues. Trimming took off 3 bases at V and 6 bases at J, with 15 bases between the two ends. CDR3 sequence reads: CASSFGPGRGQPQHF. CDR3 nucleotide sequence: TGTGCCAGCAGTTTTGGACCCGGGAGGGGTCAGCCCCAGCATTTT.

This chain links TRBV29-1 with TRBJ2-1, with a possible D match to TRBD2 (6 bases). The length of the CDR3 is 16 residues. V lost 7 bases, J lost 9 bases, and 28 bases lay in between. Germline-derived CDR1 and CDR2 are SQVTM and ANQGSEA. CDR3 protein: CSAPLAWAGGVGEQFF. The CDR3 region has the DNA TGCAGCGCCCCTTTAGCGTGGGCAGGAGGGGTCGGTGAGCAGTTCTTC.

The chain couples TRBV4-3 to TRBJ1-2; TRBD1 is a possible D gene (6 bases). Germline CDR1 LGHNA, CDR2 YSLEER. This CDR3 comprises 16 residues. The V end was cut by 0 bases, the J end by 3 bases, with 14 bases between. The CDR3 spells CASSQDITGRDYGYTF. The CDR3, as DNA: TGCGCCAGCAGCCAAGATATCACAGGGAGGGACTATGGCTACACCTTC.